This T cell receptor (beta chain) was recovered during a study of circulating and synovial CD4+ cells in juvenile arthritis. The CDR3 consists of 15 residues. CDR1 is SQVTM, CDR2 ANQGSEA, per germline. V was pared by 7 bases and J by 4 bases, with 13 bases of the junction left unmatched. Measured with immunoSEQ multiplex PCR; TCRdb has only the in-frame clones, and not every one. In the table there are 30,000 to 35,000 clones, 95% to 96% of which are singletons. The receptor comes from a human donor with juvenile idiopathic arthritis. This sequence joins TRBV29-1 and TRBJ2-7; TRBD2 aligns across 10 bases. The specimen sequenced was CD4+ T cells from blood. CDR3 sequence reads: CSAPSRSGRRYEQYF. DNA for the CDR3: TGCAGCGCCCCAAGCCGTAGCGGGAGGAGGTACGAGCAGTACTTC.